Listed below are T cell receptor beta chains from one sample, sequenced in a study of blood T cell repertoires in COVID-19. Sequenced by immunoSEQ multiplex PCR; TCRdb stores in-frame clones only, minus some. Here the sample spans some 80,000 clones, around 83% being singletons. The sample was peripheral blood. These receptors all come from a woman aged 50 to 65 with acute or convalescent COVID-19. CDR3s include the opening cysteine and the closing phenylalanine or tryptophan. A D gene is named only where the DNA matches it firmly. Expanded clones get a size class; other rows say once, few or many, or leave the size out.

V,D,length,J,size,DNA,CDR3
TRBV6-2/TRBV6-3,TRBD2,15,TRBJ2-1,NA,TGTGCCAGCAGTTTGAGGACTAGCGGACTCAATGAGCAGTTCTTC,CASSLRTSGLNEQFF
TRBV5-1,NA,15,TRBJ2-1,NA,TGCGCCAGCGCGTCGGCGAGGGTCTCCTACAATGAGCAGTTCTTC,CASASARVSYNEQFF
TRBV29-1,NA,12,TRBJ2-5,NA,TGCAGCGCATGGGACTACCAAGAGACCCAGTACTTC,CSAWDYQETQYF
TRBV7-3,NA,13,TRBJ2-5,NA,TGTGCCAGCAGCTTATCAGGGGGGGAGACCCAGTACTTC,CASSLSGGETQYF
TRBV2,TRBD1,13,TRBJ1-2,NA,TGTGCCAGCAGTCGGGACAGGGTGTATGGCTACACCTTC,CASSRDRVYGYTF
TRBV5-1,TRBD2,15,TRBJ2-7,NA,TGCGCCAGCAGCTTGACTAGCGGGACGCCCGGCGAGCAGTACTTC,CASSLTSGTPGEQYF
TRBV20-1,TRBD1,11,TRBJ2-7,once,TGCAGTCCAGGGGGCAGGGATGAGCAGTACTTC,CSPGGRDEQYF
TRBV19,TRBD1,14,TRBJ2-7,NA,TGTGCCAGTAGTCAGCCGGGACAGTCCTACGAGCAGTACTTC,CASSQPGQSYEQYF
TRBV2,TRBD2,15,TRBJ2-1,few,TGTGCCAGCAGTGAGCTAGCGGGGGGGACAAGCGAGCAGTTCTTC,CASSELAGGTSEQFF
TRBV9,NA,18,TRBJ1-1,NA,TGTGCCAGCAGCGTAGTGGGGGGGCAGGTAGGGTTGAACACTGAAGCTTTCTTT,CASSVVGGQVGLNTEAFF